The present entry profiles one T cell receptor beta chain with its context. The data originate from a study of neoadjuvant anti-PD-1 for oral cavity cancer. Per the germline V gene, CDR1 is SGHAT and CDR2 is FQNNGV. V was pared by 1 base and J by 4 bases, with 3 bases of the junction left unmatched. The CDR3 loop spans 16 amino acids. Sequencing used immunoSEQ multiplex PCR; TCRdb keeps in-frame clones, though not all of them. The sample lists tens of thousands of clones; roughly 80% were seen once. This chain joins TRBV11-2 and TRBJ2-1; 11 bases agree with TRBD2. This material consisted of PBMCs, taken before nivolumab (anti-PD-1) treatment. The clonotype comes from a person aged 35-79 years with oral cavity squamous cell carcinoma. Here the CDR3 DNA reads TGTGCCAGCAGCTTAGTGGCTAGCGGGGGGTACAATGAGCAGTTCTTC. It is translated as CASSLVASGGYNEQFF.